This entry concerns a single T cell receptor (beta chain). Its antigen is not known. Cells designated naive CD8 were CD45RO-negative and were positively selected for CCR7, with terminally differentiated effector memory CD45RA+ cells excluded. Adults of Caucasian background living in Nashville, Tennessee made up all donors. J lost 2 bases, V lost 3 bases, and 10 bases had no gene match. Per germline, CDR1 MNHEY and CDR2 SMNVEV (reference sequence). CDR3 length equals 17 residues. The data originate from a study of shared clonotypes between healthy human individuals. Study-level information: The study drew on a couple of women and a few men aged 18 to 49 as donors. Donors had three CD4 naive, three CD4 memory, two CD8 naive and one CD8 memory plate apiece.

Using immunoSEQ multiplex PCR, the repertoire was profiled, and TCRdb retains in-frame clones only, with some absent. The sample lists approximately 2,000,000 clones, about 94% occurring once. Study outcomes and limitations: Few donors limited the genetic and exposure-history diversity represented.

The chain recombines TRBV27 with TRBJ2-1, with TRBD1 identical over 7 bases. Material for sequencing was naive CD8+ T cells from PBMCs. The clonotype comes from a man younger than 35 in good health. Some clones in this sample may be carry-over from other donors' samples. In nucleotides, the CDR3 is TGTGCCAGCAGTTTTCGAAGACAGGGAAGTCCCTACAATGAGCAGTTCTTC. It encodes CASSFRRQGSPYNEQFF.